The present entry profiles one T cell receptor beta chain with its context. No cognate antigen has been identified for it. Nothing much larger sits one base from this clone, and base qualities are not available. V ends up 5 bases short and J 4 bases short, with an unmatched junction base count of 7. The CDR3, from cysteine to phenylalanine, totals 15 residues. The sequence is cut down to CDR3 DNA, 45 bases in frame from base 1. Reading the germline V gene (reference sequence) gives CDR1 GTSNPN and CDR2 SVGIG. In total, over 600 healthy bone marrow donors made up the cohort. Cohort members were all nominally healthy when sampled, although unrecorded immune exposures were likely present. Of the approximately 700 cohort members, approximately 300 had a positive CMV serostatus and about 350 had a negative one, while no CMV serostatus was recorded for the donor. A peripheral blood sample was provided by each donor, and peripheral blood mononuclear cells were used for TCR beta sequencing. Genomic DNA extraction from the blood cell samples was performed with the Qiagen DNeasy Blood Extraction Kit.

The data were obtained in a study of cytomegalovirus exposure and HLA in healthy donors (dated by TCRdb to 2015 to 2018). Study-wide context: An earlier analysis of approximately 600 of the donors reported more than 250 Gb of sequence data and more than 90 million unique TCR beta sequences from about 180 million T cells. About 300 gigabases of sequencing data and approximately 84 million unique TCR sequences were included in an early release covering roughly 700 HLA-typed donors. The genetic ancestry cluster associated with self-reported Caucasian donors included around 76% of the 398 genotyped donors. The study aimed to test whether signatures of past pathogen exposure could be identified by cataloging public T cell receptors. The T cell repertoires of around 730 subjects were profiled by immunosequencing and related to cytomegalovirus serostatus. Besides the first cohort of around 670 subjects, a separate validation cohort made up of 95 to 150 different subjects was used. The study combined high-throughput TCR immunosequencing, statistical association of individual TCRs with disease status, and machine learning to predict cytomegalovirus infection status. To study patterns of TCR occurrence, a later analysis re-analyzed previously published TCR beta repertoires from just over 650 donors and added high-resolution HLA genotyping. Rather than using new phenotypic data, the later analysis identified candidate immune exposures from TCR beta sequences and from how often those sequences occurred across donors. An earlier analysis of some 500 of the donors applied high-throughput TCR beta sequencing to assess whether each TCR beta V gene segment acted as functional or pseudogenic. Donor age, sex, ethnicity and CMV serostatus were collected together with the repertoire data. In a later genetic analysis, genome-wide SNP genotypes for about 55% of the roughly 700 donors were used, and that subset was treated as a discovery cohort. Every repertoire in the discovery cohort had been generated on one and the same sequencing platform. Both class I and class II loci were covered by HLA typing, at four-digit resolution. The number of typed donors differed by locus: about 629-630 for A, B, C, DRB1 and DQB1; about 520 for DQA1; around 610 for DPA1; and some 470 for DPB1. Because of strong linkage in the cohort, five DR-DQ haplotypes were treated as single units for association and clustering. Among under 450 genotyped donors of the cohort, an average of 235,054 unique TCR beta nucleotide sequences were sequenced per donor, roughly 20% of them non-productive. Results and caveats for the whole study, not just this receptor: According to a later analysis, parvovirus B19, influenza, CMV and Epstein-Barr virus appeared linked to several top co-occurrence clusters. A later genetic analysis reported fewer N-insertions in productive TCRs among donors in an Asian-associated ancestry cluster than the approximately 700-donor mean. In the study, some 160 TCR beta chains were listed as associated with cytomegalovirus. Over 15 rarely observed V segments, including chromosome 9 orphons, were excluded from the earlier analysis of almost 600 of the donors because counts were too low. Because the 87-base-pair reads could not distinguish some IMGT-functional V segments, including TRBV6-2 and TRBV6-3, those segments were excluded. Cytomegalovirus status was reported to be diagnosed by the classifier with high specificity and sensitivity in both the original and validation cohorts. The authors suggested that the approach could potentially be generalized to other disease states and immunological phenotypes. Only TCR beta chains were sequenced in this cohort, and the absence of alpha or paired-chain data limited detectable features. A cluster of highly shared sequence variants was judged likely to be a technical artifact of the sequencing pipeline. In an earlier analysis of over 550 of the donors, most TCR beta V segments were observed in productive rearrangements about 90% or about 30% of the time, broadly matching IMGT annotations. A later analysis associated roughly 17,000 TCR beta sequences with specific HLA alleles at a false discovery rate of 0.05. Because HLA typing was missing for some donors at each locus, association tests included only the typed subset. CMV serostatus was the only immune exposure information available for the cohort. When HLA alleles, especially DR and DQ, strongly co-occurred, TCR associations were difficult to assign to individual alleles. In a later genetic analysis, a missense DCLRE1C variant was associated with V-gene and J-gene trimming of TCR beta chains, and the association was replicated in an independent cohort. A later analysis found that TCR association rates varied across HLA loci, with DRB1 alleles showing the most associated TCRs and HLA-C alleles the fewest. In a later analysis, most CMV-associated TCR beta chains were found to appear HLA-restricted, with HLA associations seemingly driven largely by CMV exposure. Three of the identified cytomegalovirus-associated TCR beta chains were confirmed in vitro to be specific for cytomegalovirus antigens. In a later analysis, HLA-associated TCR beta chains were found to be more clonally expanded and to have lower generation probabilities than equally common non-associated chains. A further reported finding was that TCR beta sequences accurately predicted the HLA-A and HLA-B alleles for most subjects in the first cohort. Correlated functional status among segregating V segments might be attributable to linkage disequilibrium, but an unknown experimental factor could not be ruled out. The presence/absence analyses assumed that sequencing depth was roughly uniform across donors, and that assumption may not be true. While some public TCRs were present in many individuals, most TCR sequences turned up only very rarely across donors.

Library method: the immunoSEQ multiplex PCR assay. The multiplex PCR relied on a mix of 60 forward primers for TCR Vbeta segments and 13 reverse primers for TCR Jbeta segments. The CDR3 region of rearranged TCR beta genes was amplified from genomic DNA by a multiplex PCR assay. Amplified TCR beta libraries were sequenced as 87-base-pair reads on the Illumina HiSeq System. Per the source publication's procedure: In a later analysis, tens of millions of unique TCR beta chains were counted across the approximately 640 repertoires, and around 11 million of these chains were shared by at least two donors. Raw reads were error-corrected and collapsed into unique sequences with a nearest-neighbor algorithm that merged closely related sequences to remove PCR and sequencing errors. V, D and J gene segments were assigned by aligning CDR3 sequences to IMGT reference sequences. For a sequence to be retained, a match of at least six nucleotides to both a V gene segment and a J gene segment was required. A rearrangement was called productive if the CDR3 had no stop codons and remained in frame with V and J, and every other rearrangement was called non-productive. CDR3 was defined by IMGT convention, running from the second conserved V-encoded cysteine to the conserved J-encoded phenylalanine. In an earlier analysis of roughly 610 of the donors, sequences lacking an unambiguous match to a single V gene segment were excluded. An earlier analysis of 550 to 650 of the donors classified V segments as functional when productive rearrangements were above 56.7% and as segregating when the standard deviation between donors was above 5%. A statistical classification framework was developed to diagnose cytomegalovirus status using the catalog of TCR beta chain sequences. In a later analysis, TCR nucleotide sequences were compared against IMGT/GENE-DB human TR gene sequences so that V and J genes could be assigned. The TCRdist pipeline was used in a later analysis to assign CDR3 sequences and most-parsimonious VDJ recombination scenarios. In a later analysis, each TCR beta chain was defined by its CDR3 amino acid sequence together with its V-gene family, and reads without a unique V-gene family were excluded. A later analysis removed 500 to 650 highly shared, low-generation-probability nucleotide sequences to deal with suspected cross-contamination and a sequencing artifact. A later analysis calculated a clonal expansion index for each public chain from normalized within-repertoire ranks of inferred template counts. In a later analysis, generation probabilities were computed with a VDJ recombination model fitted to out-of-frame rearrangements, and the resulting probabilities were checked against IGoR. In a later analysis, hypergeometric tests were used to score TCR-TCR, TCR-HLA and TCR-CMV co-occurrence, with a repertoire-size bias correction applied to TCR pairs. A later analysis estimated false discovery rates by permuting HLA or CMV assignments 20 times. A later analysis grouped co-occurring TCRs with DBSCAN, adding TCRdist sequence similarity when clustering within HLA-allele-positive subsets. Repertoires with fewer than 30,000 or more than 120,000 public chains were left out of co-occurrence clustering, as were about 5 repertoires with anomalous nucleotide sharing. TCRdb stores this immuneACCESS table with in-frame sequences only. Part of the clones is absent; in the studies checked, under half of the shortfall reflects unresolved V genes, and no reason is known for the rest. V and J calls and clone size are given by that table; D and trimming were obtained from the DNA. In all, the sample holds 150,000 to 200,000 clones, and 80% of those were seen once. The ten largest make up 1.9% of the sample.

Input material: PBMCs. Recombination linked TRBV30 to TRBJ1-6, with 8 middle bases fitting TRBD1. This TCR was recovered from a human donor in good health. CDR3 sequence: CAWRDRYSYNSPLHF. The base sequence is TGTGCCTGGCGGGACAGGTACTCATATAATTCACCCCTCCACTTT. Reference TRBV30 and TRBJ1-6 genes cover what lies past the CDR3, so the full variable domain is SQTIHQWPATLVQPVGSPLSLECTVEGTSNPNLYWYRQAAGRGLQLLFYSVGIGQISSEVPQNLSASRPQDRQFILSSKKLLLSDSGFYLCAWRDRYSYNSPLHFGNGTRLTVT.